This T cell receptor (beta chain) was recorded in a study of shared T cell receptors in the human thymus. The CDR3 length is 13 residues. V was pared by 3 bases and J by 1 base, with 4 bases between. Germline CDR1 reads MRHNA; CDR2 reads SNTAGT. Produced via immunoSEQ multiplex PCR; TCRdb's table is partial and in-frame only. This sample has over 450,000 clones; more than 75% occur once, and the top ten carry 0.01% to 0.015%. The data also belong to a second study, concerning human thymus T cells. That paper states: Thymus tissue was removed during corrective cardiac surgery. There appeared to be biased usage of V and J genes in thymic and blood repertoires. The related literature has documented a marked overlap of thymic repertoires among unrelated individuals.

The receptor was derived from a boy less than two years old with a congenital heart defect. Sequencing was carried out using thymocytes. The V and J genes are TRBV6-4 and TRBJ1-5; D gene ambiguous. The CDR3 region has the DNA TGTGCCAGCAGTGAGCAGAGCAATCAGCCCCAGCATTTT. It codes for CASSEQSNQPQHF.